Below, 5 T cell receptor beta chains from the same sample are listed, as sequenced in a study of shared clonotypes between healthy human individuals. TCRdb's copy holds only in-frame clones and misses some; the assay was immunoSEQ multiplex PCR. The sample records roughly 2.5 million clones, approximately 92% being singletons. Sequencing was carried out using naive CD4+ T cells sorted from blood. Regarding subset: CD45RA+ positively selected. Every receptor here comes from a man between 18 and 29 years old in good health.

V is TRBV6-6 and J is TRBJ1-2; tentatively, D is TRBD1 (5 bases). The CDR3 is 13 amino acids. Germline values: CDR1 MNHNY, CDR2 SVGAGI (reference sequence). V gave up 5 bases and J gave up 6 bases, with 13 bases separating them. The CDR3 loop reads CASSPGTADGYTF. DNA for the CDR3: TGTGCCAGCAGTCCTGGGACTGCCGATGGCTACACCTTC.

V gene TRBV5-6 combines with J gene TRBJ1-2; the D is unclear. Germline-derived CDR1 and CDR2 are SGHDT and YYEEEE. The CDR3 has 13 residues. V lost 5 bases, J lost 0 bases, and 8 bases lay in between. CDR3 loop: CASSTAPNYGYTF. CDR3 nucleotide sequence: TGTGCCAGCAGTACCGCTCCTAACTATGGCTACACCTTC.

This chain connects TRBV29-1 to TRBJ1-5, with D tentatively TRBD1 (5 bases). The germline gives CDR1 SQVTM, CDR2 ANQGSEA. CDR3 size: 13 residues. Trimming took 7 bases from V and 4 from J, leaving 14 bases between them. CDR3 nucleotides: TGCAGCGCGGGGTGGGGGGATAATCAGCCCCAGCATTTT. It specifies CSAGWGDNQPQHF.

The chain recombines TRBV19 with TRBJ1-6; D not resolved. Germline V gives CDR1 LNHDA, CDR2 SQIVND (reference sequence). With 4 bases removed from V and 7 bases from J, the gap between germline ends came to 11 bases. The CDR3 loop spans 14 amino acids. In DNA form, the CDR3 reads TGTGCCAGTAGTACCCCGGCGGGGAATTCACCCCTCCACTTT. This sequence encodes CASSTPAGNSPLHF. Variable domain in full (rest from reference TRBV19 and TRBJ1-6): DGGITQSPKYLFRKEGQNVTLSCEQNLNHDAMYWYRQDPGQGLRLIYYSQIVNDFQKGDIAEGYSVSREKKESFPLTVTSAQKNPTAFYLCASSTPAGNSPLHFGNGTRLTVT.

This sequence joins TRBV29-1 and TRBJ1-2; D gene ambiguous. This CDR3 region has 15 residues. Trimming removed 3 bases at V and 0 bases at J, with 14 bases between. Germline lookup yields CDR1 SQVTM and CDR2 ANQGSEA. This chain's CDR3 is CSVEGRGLTNYGYTF. As DNA, the CDR3 is TGCAGCGTTGAGGGGAGAGGGCTCACTAACTATGGCTACACCTTC.